This TCR beta chain came from a study of T cell changes during pregnancy in multiple sclerosis. TCRdb's table, derived via immunoSEQ multiplex PCR, lists solely in-frame clones and lacks some. The data show roughly 40,000 clones, about 95% seen once. The CDR3 consists of 14 residues. V lost 6 bases to trimming and J lost 5 bases, with 14 bases between them. Per germline, CDR1 SEHNR and CDR2 FQNEAQ (reference sequence). This clone showed up just once. The J gene is TRBJ2-1, the V gene TRBV7-9; tentative D call: TRBD2 (6 bases). The sequence was obtained from a female donor with multiple sclerosis, enrolled in a pregnancy study. The sequencing used peripheral blood, collected in the third trimester of pregnancy. CDR3 coding DNA: TGTGCCAGCAGTCTACTAGCAGCCAACAATGAGCAGTTCTTC. This sequence encodes CASSLLAANNEQFF.